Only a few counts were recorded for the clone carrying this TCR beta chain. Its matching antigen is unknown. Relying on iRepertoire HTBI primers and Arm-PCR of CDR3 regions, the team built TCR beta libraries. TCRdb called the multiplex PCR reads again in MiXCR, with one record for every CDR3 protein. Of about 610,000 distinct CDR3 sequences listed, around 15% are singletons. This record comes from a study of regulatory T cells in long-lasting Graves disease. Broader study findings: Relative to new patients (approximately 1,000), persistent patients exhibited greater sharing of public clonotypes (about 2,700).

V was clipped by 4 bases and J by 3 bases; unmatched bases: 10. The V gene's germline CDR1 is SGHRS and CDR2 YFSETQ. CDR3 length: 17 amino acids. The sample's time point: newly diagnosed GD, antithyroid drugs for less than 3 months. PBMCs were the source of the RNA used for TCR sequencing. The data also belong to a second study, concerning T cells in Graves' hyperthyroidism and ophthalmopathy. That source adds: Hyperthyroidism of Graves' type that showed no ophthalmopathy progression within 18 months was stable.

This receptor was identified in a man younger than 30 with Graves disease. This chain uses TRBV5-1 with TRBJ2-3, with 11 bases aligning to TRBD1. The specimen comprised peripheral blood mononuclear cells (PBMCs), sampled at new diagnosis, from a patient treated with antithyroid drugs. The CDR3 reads CASSRFGTGGGTDTQYF. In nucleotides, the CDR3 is TGCGCCAGCAGCCGATTCGGGACAGGGGGGGGGACAGATACGCAGTATTTT.